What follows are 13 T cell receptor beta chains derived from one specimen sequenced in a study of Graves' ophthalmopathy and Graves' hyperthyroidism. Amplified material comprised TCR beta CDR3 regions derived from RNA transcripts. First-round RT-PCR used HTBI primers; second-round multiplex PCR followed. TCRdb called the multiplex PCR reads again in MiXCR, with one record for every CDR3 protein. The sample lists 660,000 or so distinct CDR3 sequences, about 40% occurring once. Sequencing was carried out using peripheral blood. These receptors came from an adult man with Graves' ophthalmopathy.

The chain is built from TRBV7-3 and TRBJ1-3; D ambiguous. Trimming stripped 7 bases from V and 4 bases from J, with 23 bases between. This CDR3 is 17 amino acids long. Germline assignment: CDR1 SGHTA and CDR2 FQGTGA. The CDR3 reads CASNLWIERTPGNTIYF. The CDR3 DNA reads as TGTGCCAGCAACCTTTGGATTGAGCGAACCCCAGGAAACACCATATATTTT.

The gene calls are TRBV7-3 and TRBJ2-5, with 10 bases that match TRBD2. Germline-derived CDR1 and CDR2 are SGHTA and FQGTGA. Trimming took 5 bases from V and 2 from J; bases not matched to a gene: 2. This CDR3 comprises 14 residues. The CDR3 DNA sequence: TGTGCCAGCAGCATTAGCGGGGGGCAAGAGACCCAGTACTTC. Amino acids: CASSISGGQETQYF.

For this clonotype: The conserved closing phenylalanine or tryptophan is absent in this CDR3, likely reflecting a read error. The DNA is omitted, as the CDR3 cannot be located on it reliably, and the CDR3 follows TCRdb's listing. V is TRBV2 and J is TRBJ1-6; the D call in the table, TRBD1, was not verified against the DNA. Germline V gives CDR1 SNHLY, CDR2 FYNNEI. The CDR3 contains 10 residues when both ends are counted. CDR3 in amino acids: CASVSRGSHY.

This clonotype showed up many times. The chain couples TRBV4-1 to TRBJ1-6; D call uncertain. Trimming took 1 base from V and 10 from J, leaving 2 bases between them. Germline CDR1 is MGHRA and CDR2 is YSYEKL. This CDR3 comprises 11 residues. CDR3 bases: TGCGCCAGCAGCCAAGGGTCACCCCTCCACTTT. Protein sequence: CASSQGSPLHF.

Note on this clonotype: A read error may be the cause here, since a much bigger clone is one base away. This chain's CDR3 is CATSDSQGQGPQETQCF. As DNA, the CDR3 is TGTGCCACCAGTGATTCACAGGGGCAGGGGCCCCAAGAGACCCAGTGCTTC. The chain couples TRBV24-1 to TRBJ2-5; 7 nucleotides line up with TRBD1. The V gene's germline CDR1 is KGHDR and CDR2 SFDVKD. This CDR3 has 17 amino acids.

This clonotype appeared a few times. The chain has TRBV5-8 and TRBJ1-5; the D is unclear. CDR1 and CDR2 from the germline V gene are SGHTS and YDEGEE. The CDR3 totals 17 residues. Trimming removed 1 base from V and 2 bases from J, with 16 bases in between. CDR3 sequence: CASSLPRSLQGNQPQHF. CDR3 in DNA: TGTGCCAGCAGCTTGCCTCGATCCCTTCAGGGCAATCAGCCCCAGCATTTT.

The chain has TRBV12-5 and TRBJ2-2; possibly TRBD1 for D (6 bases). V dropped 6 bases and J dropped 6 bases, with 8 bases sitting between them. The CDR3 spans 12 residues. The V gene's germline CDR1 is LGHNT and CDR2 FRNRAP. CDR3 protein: CASGQGSGELFF. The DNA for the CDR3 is TGTGCTAGTGGGCAGGGGTCCGGGGAGCTGTTTTTT.

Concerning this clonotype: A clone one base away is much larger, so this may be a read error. The CDR3 coding sequence is TGTGCCGGCAGCTCCCACAACACTGAAGCTTTCTTT. Residues: CAGSSHNTEAFF. The V call is TRBV7-2, the J call TRBJ1-1; D remains unclear. CDR1 is SGHTA and CDR2 is FQGNSA in the germline V gene. The CDR3 extends over 12 amino acids.

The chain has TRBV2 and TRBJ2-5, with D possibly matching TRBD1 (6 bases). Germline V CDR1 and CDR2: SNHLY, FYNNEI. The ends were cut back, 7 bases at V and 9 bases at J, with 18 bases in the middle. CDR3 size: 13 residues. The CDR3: CASTTGFDQPQYF. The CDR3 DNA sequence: TGTGCCAGCACCACAGGGTTCGACCAGCCCCAGTACTTC.

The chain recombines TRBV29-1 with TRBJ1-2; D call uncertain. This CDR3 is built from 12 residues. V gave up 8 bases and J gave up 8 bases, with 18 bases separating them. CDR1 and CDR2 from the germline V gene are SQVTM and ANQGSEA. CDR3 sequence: CSLGDERAGYTF. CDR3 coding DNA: TGCAGCTTGGGAGACGAAAGGGCGGGCTACACCTTC.

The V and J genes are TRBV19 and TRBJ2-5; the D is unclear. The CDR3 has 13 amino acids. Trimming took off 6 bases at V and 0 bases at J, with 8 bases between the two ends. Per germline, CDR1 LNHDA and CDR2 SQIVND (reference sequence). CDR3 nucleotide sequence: TGTGCCAGTAGCGAATTCAACCAAGAGACCCAGTACTTC. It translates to CASSEFNQETQYF.

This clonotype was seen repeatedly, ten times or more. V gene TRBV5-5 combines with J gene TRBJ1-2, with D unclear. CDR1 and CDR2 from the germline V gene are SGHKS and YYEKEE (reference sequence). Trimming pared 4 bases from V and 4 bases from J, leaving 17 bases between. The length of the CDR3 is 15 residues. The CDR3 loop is CASSTQQPAIYGYTF. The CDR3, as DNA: TGTGCCAGCAGCACCCAACAGCCAGCAATCTATGGCTACACCTTC.

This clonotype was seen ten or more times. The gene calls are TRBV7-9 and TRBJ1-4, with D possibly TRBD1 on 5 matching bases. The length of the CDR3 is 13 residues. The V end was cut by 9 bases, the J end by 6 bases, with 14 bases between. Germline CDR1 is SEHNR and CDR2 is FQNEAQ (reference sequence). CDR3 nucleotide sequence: TGTGCCAGTACACCCGGGACTCATGAAAAACTGTTTTTT. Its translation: CASTPGTHEKLFF. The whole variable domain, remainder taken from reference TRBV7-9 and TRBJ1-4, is DTGVSQNPRHKITKRGQNVTFRCDPISEHNRLYWYRQTLGQGPEFLTYFQNEAQLEKSRLLSDRFSAERPKGSFSTLEIQRTEQGDSAMYLCASTPGTHEKLFFGSGTQLSVL.